This is a list of T cell receptor beta chains from one sample in a study of blood T cell repertoires in COVID-19. Sequenced by immunoSEQ multiplex PCR; TCRdb stores in-frame clones only, minus some. The sample lists over 50,000 clones; about 82% were seen once. Sequences were obtained from peripheral blood. The receptors derive from a man between 65 and 85 years old with active COVID-19. Each CDR3 is given with its conserved first and last residue. D genes are given only for firm matches. A row's size may be missing; if present it is once, few, many or a size class.

TRBV27,13,TRBD1,TRBJ2-7,-,CASSSTGSYEQYF,TGTGCCAGCAGTTCGACAGGGTCCTACGAGCAGTACTTC
TRBV9,14,-,TRBJ2-2,once,CASSGVSGRGELFF,TGTGCCAGCAGCGGAGTCTCGGGAAGGGGGGAGCTGTTTTTT
TRBV4-3,17,TRBD1,TRBJ2-2,-,CASSQSPTGNRIGELFF,TGCGCCAGCAGCCAAAGCCCGACAGGGAATAGGATCGGGGAGCTGTTTTTT
TRBV5-1,14,-,TRBJ1-2,-,CASSSGGRDYGYTF,TGCGCCAGCAGCTCGGGGGGCAGGGACTATGGCTACACCTTC
TRBV7-2,15,TRBD1,TRBJ1-2,-,CASSLDVQGAAGYTF,TGTGCCAGCAGCTTAGATGTGCAGGGGGCGGCTGGCTACACCTTC
TRBV5-1,17,-,TRBJ2-2,-,CASSTFPGTQNTGELFF,TGCGCCAGCAGCACTTTCCCCGGGACTCAGAACACCGGGGAGCTGTTTTTT
TRBV6-5,15,TRBD2,TRBJ2-7,-,CASSYSSGGAYEQYF,TGTGCCAGCAGTTACTCTAGCGGGGGGGCCTACGAGCAGTACTTC
TRBV6-4,14,TRBD1,TRBJ1-1,-,CASSPDRGNTEAFF,TGTGCCAGCAGCCCTGACAGGGGGAACACTGAAGCTTTCTTT
TRBV5-4,14,TRBD1,TRBJ1-1,-,CASSPGDRVSEAFF,TGTGCCAGCAGCCCTGGGGACAGGGTTTCTGAAGCTTTCTTT
TRBV5-1,16,TRBD1,TRBJ1-2,-,CASSSTGGSGNYGYTF,TGCGCCAGCAGCTCTACAGGGGGCAGTGGTAACTATGGCTACACCTTC
TRBV19,14,TRBD1,TRBJ1-5,-,CASTSGTGYQPQHF,TGTGCCAGTACCTCTGGGACAGGGTATCAGCCCCAGCATTTT
TRBV10-3,12,-,TRBJ2-7,-,CAISDYLGEQYF,TGTGCCATATCGGACTATCTGGGCGAGCAGTACTTC
TRBV2,15,-,TRBJ2-2,once,CASSVLGRSAGELFF,TGTGCCAGCAGTGTACTGGGGCGATCGGCCGGGGAGCTGTTTTTT
TRBV9,15,TRBD1,TRBJ1-3,once,CASSRDRGRGNTIYF,TGTGCCAGCAGTAGGGACAGGGGGCGCGGAAACACCATATATTTT
TRBV10-3,15,TRBD1,TRBJ2-5,-,CAISGGTGGQETQYF,TGTGCCATCAGTGGAGGGACAGGGGGACAAGAGACCCAGTACTTC
TRBV6-1,17,TRBD2,TRBJ2-3,-,CASSEGGAGGPTDTQYF,TGTGCCAGCAGTGAAGGGGGCGCGGGGGGACCCACAGATACGCAGTATTTT
TRBV7-2,16,-,TRBJ1-1,-,CASSSSPRVPNTEAFF,TGTGCCAGCAGCTCCAGCCCGCGGGTCCCGAACACTGAAGCTTTCTTT
TRBV15,15,-,TRBJ1-2,-,CATSRDPRAGGGYTF,TGTGCCACCAGCAGAGATCCCAGGGCTGGAGGGGGCTACACCTTC
TRBV6-2/TRBV6-3,13,-,TRBJ2-5,-,CASSQLLGGDQYF,TGTGCCAGCAGCCAGCTTTTGGGCGGGGACCAGTACTTC
TRBV9,14,TRBD1,TRBJ1-4,-,CASSGRQGGEKLFF,TGTGCCAGCAGCGGACGGCAGGGGGGTGAAAAACTGTTTTTT
TRBV5-4,14,TRBD1,TRBJ2-1,-,CASTRTGGHNEQFF,TGTGCCAGCACCAGGACAGGGGGCCACAATGAGCAGTTCTTC
TRBV5-1,16,TRBD1,TRBJ2-1,-,CASSAVTGGADNEQFF,TGCGCCAGCAGCGCTGTAACAGGGGGCGCAGACAATGAGCAGTTCTTC
TRBV2,15,TRBD1,TRBJ1-1,-,CASIRQGATVTEAFF,TGTGCCAGCATCAGACAGGGGGCAACGGTTACTGAAGCTTTCTTT
TRBV4-2,13,TRBD1,TRBJ1-4,-,CASSGQGGEKLFF,TGTGCCAGTTCGGGACAGGGGGGTGAAAAACTGTTTTTT
TRBV4-1,14,-,TRBJ2-2,-,CASSQDTGTGELFF,TGCGCCAGCAGCCAAGATACAGGGACCGGGGAGCTGTTTTTT
TRBV9,17,-,TRBJ2-6,-,CASSVNIFSSGANVLTF,TGTGCCAGCAGCGTAAACATCTTCAGCTCTGGGGCCAACGTCCTGACTTTC
TRBV6-5,13,-,TRBJ2-5,-,CASLPSTGGAQYF,TGTGCCAGCCTCCCTTCGACGGGTGGAGCCCAGTACTTC
TRBV5-6,14,-,TRBJ1-2,-,CASSLQAPTYGYTF,TGTGCCAGCAGCTTACAGGCGCCTACCTATGGCTACACCTTC
TRBV7-2,17,-,TRBJ2-1,-,CASSLRTVRAGYNEQFF,TGTGCCAGCAGCCTACGCACAGTGAGGGCAGGTTACAATGAGCAGTTCTTC
TRBV5-3,15,-,TRBJ2-7,-,CARSLGQESSYEQYF,TGTGCCAGAAGCTTGGGACAGGAGAGCTCCTACGAGCAGTACTTC
TRBV11-3,17,TRBD1,TRBJ1-1,-,CASSLYPGQGGNTEAFF,TGTGCCAGCAGCTTATACCCGGGACAGGGAGGGAACACTGAAGCTTTCTTT
TRBV7-2,14,TRBD1,TRBJ2-2,-,CASSFDRGSGELFF,TGTGCCAGCAGCTTTGACAGGGGCTCGGGGGAGCTGTTTTTT
TRBV5-5,13,-,TRBJ2-3,-,CASSRNGADTQYF,TGTGCCAGCAGCCGGAACGGGGCAGATACGCAGTATTTT
TRBV19,11,-,TRBJ2-1,-,CASSMRNEQFF,TGTGCCAGTAGTATGCGTAATGAGCAGTTCTTC
TRBV5-8,13,TRBD1,TRBJ1-1,-,CASSLDRGTEAFF,TGTGCCAGCAGCTTGGACAGGGGCACTGAAGCTTTCTTT
TRBV27,13,TRBD1,TRBJ1-1,-,CASSNRGSEEAFF,TGTGCCAGCAGTAACAGGGGGTCCGAGGAAGCTTTCTTT
TRBV5-1,14,TRBD1,TRBJ1-5,-,CASSLTGVEQPQHF,TGCGCCAGCAGCCTTACAGGGGTAGAACAGCCCCAGCATTTT